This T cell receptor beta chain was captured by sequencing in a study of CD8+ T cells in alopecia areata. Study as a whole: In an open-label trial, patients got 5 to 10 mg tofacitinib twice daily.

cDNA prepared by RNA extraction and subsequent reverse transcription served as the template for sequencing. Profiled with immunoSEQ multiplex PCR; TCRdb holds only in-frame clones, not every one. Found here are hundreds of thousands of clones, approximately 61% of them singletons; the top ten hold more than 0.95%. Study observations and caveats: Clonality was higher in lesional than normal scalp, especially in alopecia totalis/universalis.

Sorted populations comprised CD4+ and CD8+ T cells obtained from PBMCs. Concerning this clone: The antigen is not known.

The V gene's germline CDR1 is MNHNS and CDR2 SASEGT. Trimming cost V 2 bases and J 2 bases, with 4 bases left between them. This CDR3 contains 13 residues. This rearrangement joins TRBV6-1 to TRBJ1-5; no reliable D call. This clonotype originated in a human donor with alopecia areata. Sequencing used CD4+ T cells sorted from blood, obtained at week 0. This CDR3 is CASSERGNQPQHF. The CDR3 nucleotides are TGTGCCAGCAGTGAAAGGGGCAATCAGCCCCAGCATTTT.